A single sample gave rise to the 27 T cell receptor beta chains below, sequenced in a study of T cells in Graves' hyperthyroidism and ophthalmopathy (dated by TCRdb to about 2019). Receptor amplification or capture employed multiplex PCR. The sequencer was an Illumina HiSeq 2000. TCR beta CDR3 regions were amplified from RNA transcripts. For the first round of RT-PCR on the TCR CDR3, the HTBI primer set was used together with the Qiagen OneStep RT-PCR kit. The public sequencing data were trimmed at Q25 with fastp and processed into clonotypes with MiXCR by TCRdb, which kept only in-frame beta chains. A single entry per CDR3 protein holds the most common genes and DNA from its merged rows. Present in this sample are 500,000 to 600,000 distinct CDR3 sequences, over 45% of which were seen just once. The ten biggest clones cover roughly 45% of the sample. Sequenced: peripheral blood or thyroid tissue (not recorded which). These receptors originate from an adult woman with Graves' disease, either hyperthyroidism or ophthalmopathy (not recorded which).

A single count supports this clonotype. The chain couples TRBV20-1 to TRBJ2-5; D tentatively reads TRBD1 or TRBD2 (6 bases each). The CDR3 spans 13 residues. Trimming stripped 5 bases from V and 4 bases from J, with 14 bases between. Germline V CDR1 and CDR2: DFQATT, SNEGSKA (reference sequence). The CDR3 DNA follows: TGCAGTGCTTACAAGGGGGGAGGAGAGACCCAGTACTTC. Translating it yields CSAYKGGGETQYF.

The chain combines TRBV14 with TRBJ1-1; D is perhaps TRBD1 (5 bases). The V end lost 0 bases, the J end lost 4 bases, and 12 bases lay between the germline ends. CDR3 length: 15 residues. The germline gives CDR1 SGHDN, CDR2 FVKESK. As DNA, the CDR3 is TGTGCCAGCAGCCAAGAGTACGGGGGGGGCACTGAAGCTTTCTTT. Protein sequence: CASSQEYGGGTEAFF.

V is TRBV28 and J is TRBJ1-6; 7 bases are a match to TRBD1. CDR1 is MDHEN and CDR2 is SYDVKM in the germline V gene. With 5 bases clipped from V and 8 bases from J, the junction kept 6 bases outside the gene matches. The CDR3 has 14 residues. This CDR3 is CASSIGGVDSPLHF. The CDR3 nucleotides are TGTGCCAGCAGTATAGGGGGCGTAGATTCACCCCTCCACTTT.

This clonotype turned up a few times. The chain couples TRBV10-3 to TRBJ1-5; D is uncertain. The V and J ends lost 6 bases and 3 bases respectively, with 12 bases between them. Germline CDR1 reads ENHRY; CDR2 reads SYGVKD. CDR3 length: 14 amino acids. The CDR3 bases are TGTGCCATCAGCCTCGGGAGTACCAATCAGCCCCAGCATTTT. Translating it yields CAISLGSTNQPQHF.

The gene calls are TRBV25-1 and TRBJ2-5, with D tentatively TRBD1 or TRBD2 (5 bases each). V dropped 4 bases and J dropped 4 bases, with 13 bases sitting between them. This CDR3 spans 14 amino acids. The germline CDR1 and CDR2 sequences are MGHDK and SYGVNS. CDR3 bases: TGTGCCAGCAGTGGCCTCGGGGCGGCAGAGACCCAGTACTTC. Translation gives CASSGLGAAETQYF.

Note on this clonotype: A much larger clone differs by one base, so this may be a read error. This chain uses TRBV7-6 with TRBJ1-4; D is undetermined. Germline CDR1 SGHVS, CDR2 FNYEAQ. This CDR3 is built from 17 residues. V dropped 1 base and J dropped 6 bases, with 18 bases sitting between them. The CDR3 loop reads CASSLEGGRGNDEKLFF. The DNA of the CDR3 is TGTGCCAGCAGCTTAGAGGGAGGACGGGGTAACGATGAAAAACTGTTTTTT.

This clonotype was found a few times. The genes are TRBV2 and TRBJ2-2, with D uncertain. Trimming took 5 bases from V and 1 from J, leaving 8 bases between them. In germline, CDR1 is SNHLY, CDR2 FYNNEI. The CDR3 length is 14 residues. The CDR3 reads CASSSLRNTGELFF. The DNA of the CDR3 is TGTGCCAGCAGTTCCCTCCGGAACACCGGGGAGCTGTTTTTT.

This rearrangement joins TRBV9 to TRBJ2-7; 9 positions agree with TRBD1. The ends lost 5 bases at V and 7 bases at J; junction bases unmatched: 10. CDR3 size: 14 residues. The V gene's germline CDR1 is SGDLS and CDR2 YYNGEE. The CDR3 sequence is CASSSGQGIGEQYF. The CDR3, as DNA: TGTGCCAGCAGTTCGGGACAGGGTATTGGGGAGCAGTACTTC.

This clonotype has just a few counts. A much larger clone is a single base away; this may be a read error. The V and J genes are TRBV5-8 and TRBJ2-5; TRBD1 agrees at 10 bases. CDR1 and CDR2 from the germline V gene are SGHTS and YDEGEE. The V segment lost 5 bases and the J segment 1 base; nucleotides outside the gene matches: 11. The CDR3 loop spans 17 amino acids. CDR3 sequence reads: CASSDDRGHDLQETQYF. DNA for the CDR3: TGTGCCAGCAGTGATGACAGGGGGCACGATCTCCAAGAGACCCAGTACTTC.

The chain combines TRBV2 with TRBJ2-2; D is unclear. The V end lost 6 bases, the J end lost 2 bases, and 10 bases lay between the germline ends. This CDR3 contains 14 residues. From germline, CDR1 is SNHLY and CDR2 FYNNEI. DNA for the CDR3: TGTGCCAGCAGCCAGCTACTTAACACCGGGGAGCTGTTTTTT. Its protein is CASSQLLNTGELFF. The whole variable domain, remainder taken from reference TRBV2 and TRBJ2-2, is EPEVTQTPSHQVTQMGQEVILRCVPISNHLYFYWYRQILGQKVEFLVSFYNNEISEKSEIFDDQFSVERPDGSNFTLKIRSTKLEDSAMYFCASSQLLNTGELFFGEGSRLTVL.

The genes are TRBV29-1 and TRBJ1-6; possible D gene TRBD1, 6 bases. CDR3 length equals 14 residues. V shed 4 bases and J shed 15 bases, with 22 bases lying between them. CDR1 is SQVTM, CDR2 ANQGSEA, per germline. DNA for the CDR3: TGCAGCGTTGTCCCCCGACAGGACCATGAAGTCCTCCACTTT. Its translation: CSVVPRQDHEVLHF.

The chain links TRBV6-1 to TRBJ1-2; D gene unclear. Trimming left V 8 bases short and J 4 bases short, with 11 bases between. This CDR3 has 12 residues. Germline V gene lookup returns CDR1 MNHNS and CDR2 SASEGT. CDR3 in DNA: TGTGCCAGCGCCGGCAGAAGCTATGGCTACACCTTC. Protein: CASAGRSYGYTF.

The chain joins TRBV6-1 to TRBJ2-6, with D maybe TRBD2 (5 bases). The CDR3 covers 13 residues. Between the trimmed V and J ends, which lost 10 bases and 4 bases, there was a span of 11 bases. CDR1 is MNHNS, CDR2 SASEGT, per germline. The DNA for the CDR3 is TGTGCCACCGAGGGAACCGGGGCCAACGTCCTGACTTTC. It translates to CATEGTGANVLTF.

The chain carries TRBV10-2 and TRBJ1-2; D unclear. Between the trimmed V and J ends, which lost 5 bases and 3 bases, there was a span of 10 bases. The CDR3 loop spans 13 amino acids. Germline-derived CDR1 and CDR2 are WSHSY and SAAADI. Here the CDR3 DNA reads TGCGCCAGCAGTCTTACAGACCACTATGGCTACACCTTC. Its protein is CASSLTDHYGYTF.

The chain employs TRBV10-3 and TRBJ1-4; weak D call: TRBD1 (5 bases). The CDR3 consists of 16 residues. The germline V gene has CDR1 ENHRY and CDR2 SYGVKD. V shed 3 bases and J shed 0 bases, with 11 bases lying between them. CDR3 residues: CAISDHWGATNEKLFF. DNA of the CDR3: TGTGCCATCAGTGACCACTGGGGGGCAACTAATGAAAAACTGTTTTTT.

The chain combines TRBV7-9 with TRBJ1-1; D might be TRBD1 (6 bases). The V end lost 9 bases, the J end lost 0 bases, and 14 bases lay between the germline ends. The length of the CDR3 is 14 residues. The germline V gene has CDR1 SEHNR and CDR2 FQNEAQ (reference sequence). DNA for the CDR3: TGTGCCAGTCACACGGGGGCTCTGAACACTGAAGCTTTCTTT. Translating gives CASHTGALNTEAFF.

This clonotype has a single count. CDR3 nucleotide sequence: TGCGCCAGCAGCTTGGGAGCGGGGGGCCTTCAGGAGACCCAGTACTTC. Translated, it gives CASSLGAGGLQETQYF. The chain employs TRBV5-1 and TRBJ2-5; 9 bases align to TRBD2. The CDR3 extends over 16 amino acids. Losses at the gene ends were 0 bases for V and 5 bases for J; bases not matched to a gene: 8. Germline values: CDR1 SGHRS, CDR2 YFSETQ.

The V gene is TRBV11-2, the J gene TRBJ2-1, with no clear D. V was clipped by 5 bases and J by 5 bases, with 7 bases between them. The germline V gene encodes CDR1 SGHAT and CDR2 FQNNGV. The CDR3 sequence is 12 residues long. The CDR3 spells CASSIKNNEQFF. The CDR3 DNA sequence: TGTGCCAGCAGCATCAAAAACAATGAGCAGTTCTTC.

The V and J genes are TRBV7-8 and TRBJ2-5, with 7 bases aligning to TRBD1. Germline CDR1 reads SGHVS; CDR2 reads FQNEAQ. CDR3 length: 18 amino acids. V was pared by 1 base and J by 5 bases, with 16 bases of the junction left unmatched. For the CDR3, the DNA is TGTGCCAGCAGCTTAGGTCCATTGGGACAGTCCCGAGGGGAGACCCAGTACTTC. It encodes CASSLGPLGQSRGETQYF.

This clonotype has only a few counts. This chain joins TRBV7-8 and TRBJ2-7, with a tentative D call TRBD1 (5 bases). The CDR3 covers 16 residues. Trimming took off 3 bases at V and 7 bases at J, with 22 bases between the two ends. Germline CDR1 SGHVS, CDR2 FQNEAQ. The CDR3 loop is CASSFPRTPSLGEQYF. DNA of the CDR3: TGTGCCAGCAGCTTCCCGAGGACACCCTCGCTTGGGGAGCAGTACTTC.

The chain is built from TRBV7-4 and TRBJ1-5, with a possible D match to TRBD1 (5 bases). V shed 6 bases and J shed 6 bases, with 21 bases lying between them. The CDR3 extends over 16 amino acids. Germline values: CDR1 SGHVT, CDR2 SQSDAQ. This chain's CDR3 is CASSPYRTLYLQPQHF. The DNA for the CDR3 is TGTGCCAGCAGTCCCTACAGGACCCTGTATCTTCAGCCCCAGCATTTT.

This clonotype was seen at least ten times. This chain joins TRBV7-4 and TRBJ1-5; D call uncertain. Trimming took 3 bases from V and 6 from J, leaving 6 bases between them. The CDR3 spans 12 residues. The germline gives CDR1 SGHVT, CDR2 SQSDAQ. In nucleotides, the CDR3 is TGTGCCAGCAGCTTTTTACCTCAGCCCCAGCATTTT. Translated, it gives CASSFLPQPQHF.

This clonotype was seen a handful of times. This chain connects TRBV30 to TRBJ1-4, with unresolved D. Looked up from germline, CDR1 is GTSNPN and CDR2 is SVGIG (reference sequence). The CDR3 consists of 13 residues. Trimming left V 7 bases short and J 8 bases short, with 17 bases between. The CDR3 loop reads CASLTQPSEKLFF. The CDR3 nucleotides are TGTGCCTCTCTGACCCAACCGTCGGAAAAACTGTTTTTT.

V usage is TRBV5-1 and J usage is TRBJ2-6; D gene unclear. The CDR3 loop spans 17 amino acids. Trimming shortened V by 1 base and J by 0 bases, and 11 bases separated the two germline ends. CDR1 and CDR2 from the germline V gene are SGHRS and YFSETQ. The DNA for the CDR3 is TGCGCCAGCAGCTTGTATAGCCTAGTCTCTGGGGCCAACGTCCTGACTTTC. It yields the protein CASSLYSLVSGANVLTF.

In nucleotides, the CDR3 is TGTGCCAGTAGTATGGGTGGGGTTAGCTCTGGGGCCAACGTCCTGACTTTC. It yields the protein CASSMGGVSSGANVLTF. The chain combines TRBV19 with TRBJ2-6; no clear D. Germline-derived CDR1 and CDR2 are LNHDA and SQIVND (reference sequence). The CDR3 runs 17 residues. Trimming left V 3 bases short and J 0 bases short, with 12 bases between.

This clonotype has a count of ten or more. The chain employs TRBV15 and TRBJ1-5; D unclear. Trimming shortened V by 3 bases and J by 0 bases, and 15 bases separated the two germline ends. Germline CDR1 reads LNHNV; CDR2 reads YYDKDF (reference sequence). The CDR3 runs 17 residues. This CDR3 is CATSSIGEGYSNQPQHF. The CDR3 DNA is TGTGCCACCAGCAGCATCGGAGAGGGTTATAGCAATCAGCCCCAGCATTTT. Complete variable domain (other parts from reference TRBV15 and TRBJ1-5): DAMVIQNPRYQVTQFGKPVTLSCSQTLNHNVMYWYQQKSSQAPKLLFHYYDKDFNNEADTPDNFQSRRPNTSFCFLDIRSPGLGDTAMYLCATSSIGEGYSNQPQHFGDGTRLSIL.

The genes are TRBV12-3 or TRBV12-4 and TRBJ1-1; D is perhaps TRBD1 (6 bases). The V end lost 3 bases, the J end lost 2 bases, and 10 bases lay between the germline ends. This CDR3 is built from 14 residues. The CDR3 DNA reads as TGTGCCAGCAGTTTTACGGACAGAAACACTGAAGCTTTCTTT. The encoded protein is CASSFTDRNTEAFF.